This TCR beta chain was recorded in a study of T cell responses to AZD1222 COVID-19 vaccine. Only in-frame clones appear in the TCRdb table, and some are missing; sequencing was by immunoSEQ multiplex PCR. This sample has some 200,000 clones, with about nine tenths found just once. This clone was counted once. Its antigen remains unknown. CDR1 is KGHDR, CDR2 SFDVKD, per germline. This CDR3 region has 13 residues. Between the trimmed V and J ends, which lost 4 bases and 2 bases, there was a span of 7 bases. Study findings and constraints: Unmutated regions of variants are reportedly targeted by nearly half of spike-specific TCRs. Of the AZD1222 recipients, only 5 to 7 were seropositive at baseline. Possibly, clonal diversity was underestimated; donors were largely white British and included more females. CD4 TCRs associated with vaccination spanned spike, dominating at 160-218 and 743-854.

J is TRBJ1-1 and V is TRBV24-1, with D hard to call. The sequencing here drew on peripheral blood, taken on day 0 of AZD1222 vaccination. The sequence derives from an adult in good health. CDR3 bases: TGTGCCACCAGTGAGGGAGTAAACACTGAAGCTTTCTTT. It is translated as CATSEGVNTEAFF.